Given below is one T cell receptor beta chain in context. Clones were read by immunoSEQ multiplex PCR, and TCRdb kept only the in-frame ones, dropping some. The sample contains 150,000 to 200,000 clones, approximately 94% of which appear only once. Second-dose intervals near 4 or 12 weeks were combined. The data are from a study of T cell responses to AZD1222 COVID-19 vaccine. The V end lost 2 bases, the J end lost 7 bases, and 7 bases lay between the germline ends. Germline V lookup: CDR1 LNHNV, CDR2 YYDKDF (reference sequence). There are 12 residues in the CDR3. This receptor was identified in an adult who received the AZD1222 COVID-19 vaccine. Sequencing used peripheral blood, obtained 28 days after the second AZD1222 dose. The chain recombines TRBV15 with TRBJ2-3; D is ambiguous. The CDR3 sequence is CATSRLGHTQYF. The CDR3 DNA reads TGTGCCACCAGCAGACTGGGTCATACGCAGTATTTT. Filled out from reference TRBV15 and TRBJ2-3, the complete variable domain reads DAMVIQNPRYQVTQFGKPVTLSCSQTLNHNVMYWYQQKSSQAPKLLFHYYDKDFNNEADTPDNFQSRRPNTSFCFLDIRSPGLGDTAMYLCATSRLGHTQYFGPGTRLTVL.